The entry below describes one TCR beta chain. The clone's antigen remains unknown. Base-call qualities are not available, and no considerably larger clone is one nucleotide away. This sample was taken from a study of T cells in localized non-small cell lung cancer (dated by TCRdb to the early 2020s). Regarding the complete study: Comparing tumors with uninvolved tumor-adjacent lungs, the study looked at the T cell repertoires of over 200 patients with early-stage NSCLC. The cohort consisted of 236 treatment-naive NSCLC patients whose localized lung tumors had been resected. The mean age of the NSCLC patients was about 67 years, with about 120 men and over 100 women. Broader findings and caveats from the paper: Because multi-region tumor sequencing was not performed, intratumor heterogeneity could not be ruled out. The highest T cell clonality was observed in uninvolved tumor-adjacent lung, where clonality exceeded that of tumor, suggesting that antigenic responses were more focused in uninvolved tumor-adjacent lung. A median of approximately 57 of the top 100 tumor clones were detected in paired uninvolved adjacent lung, and 25 to 35 of these tumor clones were also found among the top 100 clones of the paired uninvolved adjacent lung. Because the study design was exploratory, TCR variables were selected using unadjusted p-values without false-discovery rate correction. Longer overall survival was associated with higher blood T cell density, whereas shorter survival was associated with higher adjacent-lung clonality.

At diagnosis, tumor, uninvolved tumor-adjacent lung and peripheral blood were collected and then preserved as a mix of FFPE and fresh-frozen material. For TCR repertoire profiling, blood samples were analyzed in the form of peripheral blood mononuclear cells. The immunoSEQ Assay was used to sequence TCR beta CDR3 regions from DNA. The study's processing was this. To compute T cell density, TCR beta template counts were normalized to usable DNA, which was estimated by amplifying housekeeping genes. Richness was estimated with the preseqR package, extrapolating to 400,000 templates for PBMC samples and 120,000 templates for tissue samples. Clonality was calculated as one minus Pielou's evenness. Tissue-enriched TCRs were identified by differential abundance testing using productive amino-acid clonotypes, minimum total count 5 and alpha 0.1. The Jaccard Index and the Morisita Overlap Index were used to measure repertoire overlap between compartments. TCR beta CDR3s were clustered by GLIPH together with public tetramer-defined viral CDR3s, and at least three viral sequences plus V-gene enrichment were required for viral motifs. What TCRdb holds here is the immuneACCESS table cut down to in-frame rearrangements. Part of the clones is not present; checked against another copy, under half of the missing clones reflect an unresolved V gene, and the others are unexplained. D and trimming were read from the DNA, whereas the V and J calls and clone size are those reported in that table. Counted in this sample were about 91,000 clones; 80% to 90% of them appeared once. The ten largest clones take up 15% of the sample.

This sample comprised peripheral blood, obtained before any cancer treatment. The clonotype was recovered from a man between 40 and 75 years old with stage I squamous cell lung carcinoma.

Here the CDR3 is given as CAWTRSGSEAFF. The sequenced DNA is TGTGCCTGGACTCGTTCCGGGTCTGAAGCTTTCTTT. This sequence uses TRBV30 and TRBJ1-1; the D gene is not confidently resolved. The V end loses 4 bases and the J end loses 6 bases, and a stretch of 12 bases separates them. CDR1 is given as GTSNPN and CDR2 as SVGIG, both from the germline V gene (reference sequence). From cysteine to phenylalanine, the CDR3 is 12 amino acids long. Only CDR3 DNA is held: 36 bases, read in frame from base 1.